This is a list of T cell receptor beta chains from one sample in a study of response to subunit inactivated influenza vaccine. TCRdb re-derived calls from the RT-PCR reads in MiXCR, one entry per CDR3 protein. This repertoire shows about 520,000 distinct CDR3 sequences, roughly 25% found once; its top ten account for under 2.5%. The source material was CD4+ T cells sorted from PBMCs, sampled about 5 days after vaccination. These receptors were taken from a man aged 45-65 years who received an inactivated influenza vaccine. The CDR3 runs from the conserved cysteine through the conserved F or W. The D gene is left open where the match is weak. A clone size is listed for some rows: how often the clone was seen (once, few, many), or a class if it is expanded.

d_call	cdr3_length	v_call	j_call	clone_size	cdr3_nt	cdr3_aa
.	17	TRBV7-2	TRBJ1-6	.	TGTGCCAGCAGCCGTACCAGGACAGACTTATATAATTCACCCCTCCACTTT	CASSRTRTDLYNSPLHF
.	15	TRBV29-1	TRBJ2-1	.	TGCAGCGTTGGGGGGAGACAGATGAGGAGAAATGAGCAGTTCTTC	CSVGGRQMRRNEQFF
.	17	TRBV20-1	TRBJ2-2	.	TGCAGTGCTAGAGATCATGTGCGGGGTGGGGATGGAGGGGAGCTGTTTTTT	CSARDHVRGGDGGELFF
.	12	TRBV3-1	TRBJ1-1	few	TGTGCCAGCAGCCACACGGACGGGAAAGCTTTCTTT	CASSHTDGKAFF
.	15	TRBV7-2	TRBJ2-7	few	TGTGCCAGCAGCCGAGACAGATCCGGATCCTACGAGCAGTACTTC	CASSRDRSGSYEQYF
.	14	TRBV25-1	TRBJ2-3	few	TGTGCCAGCAGTGTCCTCATAGCCCCAGATACGCAGTATTTT	CASSVLIAPDTQYF
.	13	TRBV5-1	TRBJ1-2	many	TGTGCCAGCAGCCCGGACGGGAACTATGGCTACACCTTC	CASSPDGNYGYTF
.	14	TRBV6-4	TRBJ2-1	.	TGTGCCAGCAGTTTGGAGGAGGGACCCCATGAGCAGTTCTTC	CASSLEEGPHEQFF
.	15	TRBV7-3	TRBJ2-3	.	TGTGCCAGCAGCCCGAAACGATCTAGCACAGATACGCAGTATTTT	CASSPKRSSTDTQYF
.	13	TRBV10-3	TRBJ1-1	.	TGTGCCATCAGTGAGTCTGAGAACACTGAAGCTTTCTTT	CAISESENTEAFF
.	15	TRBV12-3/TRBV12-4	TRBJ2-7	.	TGTGCCAGCAGTTCCGACCTACACCGCTCCTACGAGCAGTACTTC	CASSSDLHRSYEQYF
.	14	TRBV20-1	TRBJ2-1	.	TGCAGTGCTAGAGATCCGAGCGGTATCGATGAGCAGTTCTTC	CSARDPSGIDEQFF
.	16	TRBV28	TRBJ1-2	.	TGTGCCAGCAGTGGGGCCGGGACGGGAACCAACTATGGCTACACCTTC	CASSGAGTGTNYGYTF
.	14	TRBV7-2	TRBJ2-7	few	TGTGCCAGCAGCTTCGGCGGGATCTCCTACGAGCAGTACTTC	CASSFGGISYEQYF
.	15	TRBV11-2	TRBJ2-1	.	TGTGCCAGCAGCTCTGGCCTAAGGTTACAGGGTGAGCAGTTCTTC	CASSSGLRLQGEQFF
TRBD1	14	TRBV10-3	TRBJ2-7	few	TGTGCCATAAGAGGTGGCAGGGGGTCCTACGAGCAGTACTTC	CAIRGGRGSYEQYF
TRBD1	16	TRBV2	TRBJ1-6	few	TGTGCCAGCAGTGAACTACAGGGGGTGGATAATTCACCCCTCCACTTT	CASSELQGVDNSPLHF
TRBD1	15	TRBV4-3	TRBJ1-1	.	TGCGCCAGCAGAGCTACCGGGACAGCGAACACTGAAGCTTTCTTT	CASRATGTANTEAFF
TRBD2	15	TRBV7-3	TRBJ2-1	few	TGTGCCAGCAGCTTAGTGGGAGGGCCGGACAATGAGCAGTTCTTC	CASSLVGGPDNEQFF
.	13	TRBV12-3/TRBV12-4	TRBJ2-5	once	TGTGCCAGCAGGCTGACTAGCCAAGAGACCCAGTACTTC	CASRLTSQETQYF
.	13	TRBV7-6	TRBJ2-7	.	TGTGCCAGCAGCTTAGGGGAAGACAGCGAGCAGTACTTC	CASSLGEDSEQYF
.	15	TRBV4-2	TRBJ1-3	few	TGTGCCAGCAGCCAGCGTACAGGGTCCGGAAACACCATATATTTT	CASSQRTGSGNTIYF
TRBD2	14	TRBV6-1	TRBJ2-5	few	TGTGCCAGCAGTAAACTAGCGGGCACAGAGACCCAGTACTTC	CASSKLAGTETQYF
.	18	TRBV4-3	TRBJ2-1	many	TGCGCCAGCAGCCAAGATCGGAGGGCCTGGTCCTCCTACAATGAGCAGTTCTTC	CASSQDRRAWSSYNEQFF
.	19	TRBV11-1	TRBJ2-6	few	TGTGCCAGCAGCTTAGGGGAGACATTGACCGCCTCTGGGGCCAACGTCCTGACTTTC	CASSLGETLTASGANVLTF
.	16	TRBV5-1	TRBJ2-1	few	TGCGCCAGCAGCTTGAGTAGGGGGGGGGCCCACGATGAGCAGTTCTTC	CASSLSRGGAHDEQFF
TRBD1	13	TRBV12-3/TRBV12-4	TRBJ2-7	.	TGTGCCAGCAACTCGGGACAGCGTAACGAGCAGTACTTC	CASNSGQRNEQYF
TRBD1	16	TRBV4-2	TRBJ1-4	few	TGTGCCAGCAGCCAAGATCTGGGACAGGGACACGAAAAACTGTTTTTT	CASSQDLGQGHEKLFF
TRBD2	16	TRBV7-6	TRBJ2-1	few	TGTGCCAGCAGCTTAGCGTCATTTAGCGGGAGCAATGAGCAGTTCTTC	CASSLASFSGSNEQFF
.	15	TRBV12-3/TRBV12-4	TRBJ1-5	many	TGTGCCAGCAGTTTAGGGGGGGGGAGCAATCAGCCCCAGCATTTT	CASSLGGGSNQPQHF
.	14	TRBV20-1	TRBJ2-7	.	TGCAGTGCTAAAGACGGGACGGAATCCTACGAGCAGTACTTC	CSAKDGTESYEQYF
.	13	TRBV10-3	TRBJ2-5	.	TGTGCCATCAGTGAGTCTGGGGGAGAGACCCAGTACTTC	CAISESGGETQYF
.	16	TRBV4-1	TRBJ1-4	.	TGCGCCAGCAGCCAAAACTCGGGTCTAACTAATGAAAAACTGTTTTTT	CASSQNSGLTNEKLFF
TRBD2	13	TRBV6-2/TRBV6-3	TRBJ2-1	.	TGTGCCAGCAGTAACCCCCCCCTAGCGGGAGACCATTTC	CASSNPPLAGDHF
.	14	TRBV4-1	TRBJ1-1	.	TGCGCCAGCAGCCAAGATGGGGGGGACACTGAAGCTTTCTTT	CASSQDGGDTEAFF
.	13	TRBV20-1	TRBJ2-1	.	TGCAGTGCTTCCCCTTTCAGCCGGGCTGAGCAGTTCTTC	CSASPFSRAEQFF
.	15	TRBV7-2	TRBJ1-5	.	TGTGCCAGCAGCTGGGGGCAGGGAAACAATCAGCCCCAGCATTTT	CASSWGQGNNQPQHF
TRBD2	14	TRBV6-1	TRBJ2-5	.	TGTGCCAGCAGACTAAGCGGGGGACAAGAGACCCAGTACTTC	CASRLSGGQETQYF
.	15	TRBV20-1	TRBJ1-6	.	TGCAGTGCTTCAACCCCGGGACCGGATAATTCACCCCTCCACTTT	CSASTPGPDNSPLHF
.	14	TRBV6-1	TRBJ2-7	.	TGTGCCAGCAGTCCCCCGGGACAAATCTACGAGCAGTACTTC	CASSPPGQIYEQYF
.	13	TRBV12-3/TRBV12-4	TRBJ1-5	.	TGTGCCAGCACCAGGTACCCTAATCAGCCCCAGCATTTT	CASTRYPNQPQHF
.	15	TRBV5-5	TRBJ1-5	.	TGTGCCAGCAGCTTGATTGGGGGCAGGGCTCAGCCCCAGCATTTT	CASSLIGGRAQPQHF
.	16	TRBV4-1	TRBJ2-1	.	TGCGCCAGCAGCCAAGAACCGATGACCACGTACAATGAGCAGTTCTTC	CASSQEPMTTYNEQFF
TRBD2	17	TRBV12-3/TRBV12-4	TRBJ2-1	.	TGTGCCAGCAGCGCACTAGCGGGAGGGGAGGTCTACAATGAGCAGTTCTTC	CASSALAGGEVYNEQFF
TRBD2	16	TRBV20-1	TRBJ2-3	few	TGCAGTGCTCCCGCCGGGACTAGCACCTTCACAGATACGCAGTATTTT	CSAPAGTSTFTDTQYF
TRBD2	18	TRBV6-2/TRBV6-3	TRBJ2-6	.	TGTGCCAGCAGTTACCCGGGACTAGCGGACTCTGGGGCCAACGTCCTGACTTTC	CASSYPGLADSGANVLTF
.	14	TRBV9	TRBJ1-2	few	TGTGCCAGCAGCGAAAGCTTCGCTACCTATGGCTACACCTTC	CASSESFATYGYTF
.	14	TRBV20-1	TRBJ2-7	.	TGCAGTGCTAGAGGTGCCCGGGGCTCCTACGAGCAGTACTTC	CSARGARGSYEQYF